The T cell receptor (beta chain) under discussion was sequenced for a study of metastatic and nonmetastatic thyroid tumors. Study-level findings and limits: TCR beta diversity was reportedly significantly higher in malignant thyroid tumors than benign nodules, in blood and tumor.

No patient had received any treatment before thyroid surgery. TCRdb reprocessed the PCR reads via MiXCR. The sample contains 20,000 to 25,000 clones, 14% to 15% of which appear only once. Trimming took 5 bases from V and 4 from J, leaving 6 bases between them. The CDR3 extends over 12 amino acids. Germline CDR1 SGHNT, CDR2 YENEEA. Notes on this clone: Its antigen remains unidentified.

Sequencing was carried out using tumor tissue. The rearrangement links TRBV11-3 to TRBJ2-1, with unresolved D. The sequence derives from a female donor with papillary thyroid cancer or a benign thyroid nodule (not recorded which). Some clones in this sample may be carry-over from other donors' samples. CDR3 coding DNA: TGTGCCAGCAGCCCGGATTACAATGAGCAGTTCTTC. Its protein is CASSPDYNEQFF.